The 24 T cell receptor beta chains below come from one sample, sequenced in a study of blood T cell repertoires in COVID-19. Sequencing was performed with immunoSEQ multiplex PCR; in TCRdb, only in-frame clones are kept and a portion is missing. Altogether 370,000 or so clones are present, over 75% being singletons, with the ten largest covering 1% to 1.5%. The sequenced sample consisted of PBMCs or T cells enriched from blood (not recorded which). These receptors all come from a man aged 25-40 years who had recovered from COVID-19.

The rearrangement links TRBV10-3 to TRBJ1-6; a possible D gene is TRBD1 (5 bases). V was shortened by 0 bases and J by 6 bases, with 18 bases between the two germline ends. Germline-derived CDR1 and CDR2 are ENHRY and SYGVKD. The CDR3 consists of 18 residues. CDR3 in amino acids: CAISESGGQGLSNSPLHF. The CDR3 coding sequence is TGTGCCATCAGTGAGTCGGGAGGGCAGGGCTTAAGTAATTCACCCCTCCACTTT.

The chain is built from TRBV5-1 and TRBJ1-6; the D gene is possibly TRBD1 (5 bases). CDR3 length equals 20 residues. Trimming took off 2 bases at V and 6 bases at J, with 27 bases between the two ends. Germline CDR1 reads SGHRS; CDR2 reads YFSETQ. The CDR3 is CASSLYGGTSFRNSNSPLHF. The CDR3 DNA is TGCGCCAGCAGCTTATACGGGGGGACTTCGTTCCGTAACTCTAATTCACCCCTCCACTTT.

CDR3 region: CASSSTPGNYGYTF. The CDR3 DNA is TGTGCCAGCAGTTCTACTCCAGGGAACTATGGCTACACCTTC. This rearrangement joins TRBV27 to TRBJ1-2, with D perhaps matching TRBD1 (5 bases). V was trimmed by 4 bases and J by 2 bases, leaving 11 bases between them. CDR3 size: 14 residues. Germline-derived CDR1 and CDR2 are MNHEY and SMNVEV (reference sequence).

The rearrangement links TRBV27 to TRBJ1-1; D is ambiguous. CDR3 length equals 13 residues. The germline V and J ends were trimmed by 6 bases and 7 bases, with 15 bases remaining between them. Germline V gene sequence: CDR1 MNHEY, CDR2 SMNVEV (reference sequence). CDR3 loop: CASSPGVLFEAFF. The CDR3 DNA reads as TGTGCCAGCAGCCCCGGGGTTTTATTTGAAGCTTTCTTT.

The chain joins TRBV5-6 to TRBJ1-5; 8 nucleotides match TRBD1. This CDR3 spans 15 amino acids. CDR1 SGHDT and CDR2 YYEEEE come from the germline V gene. V lost 3 bases and J lost 5; bases outside the gene matches: 7. As DNA, the CDR3 is TGTGCCAGCAGCTGGGCAGGGGGCGTGGATCAGCCCCAGCATTTT. This sequence encodes CASSWAGGVDQPQHF.

About this clone: Other DNA sequences in the sample encode the same CDR3. The gene calls are TRBV18 and TRBJ2-2; 7 positions match TRBD1. The germline CDR1 and CDR2 sequences are KGHSH and LQKENI. The J segment lost 0 bases and the V segment lost 6 bases, leaving 4 bases of the junction unmatched. CDR3 size: 15 residues. The CDR3 reads CASSLGTANTGELFF. The CDR3 nucleotides are TGTGCCAGCTCGCTGGGGACAGCGAACACCGGGGAGCTGTTTTTT.

This chain links TRBV12-5 with TRBJ2-1; no definite D call. The germline V gene has CDR1 LGHNT and CDR2 FRNRAP. The CDR3 runs 15 residues. V dropped 0 bases and J dropped 0 bases, with 6 bases sitting between them. CDR3 coding DNA: TGTGCTAGTGGTTTGGTGGGCCGCTCCTACAATGAGCAGTTCTTC. Translation gives CASGLVGRSYNEQFF.

The chain recombines TRBV7-6 with TRBJ2-7, with 10 bases matching TRBD1. CDR1 and CDR2 (germline): SGHVS, FNYEAQ. This CDR3 has 14 residues. J was trimmed by 5 bases and V by 4 bases; bases with no gene match: 5. Written as DNA, the CDR3 is TGTGCCAGCAGCTCGGGACAGGGGCTGGACGAGCAGTACTTC. Amino acids: CASSSGQGLDEQYF.

This chain links TRBV19 with TRBJ2-7, with D possibly being TRBD2 (7 bases). Germline values: CDR1 LNHDA, CDR2 SQIVND (reference sequence). This CDR3 is 14 amino acids long. Trimming removed 4 bases at V and 2 bases at J, with 12 bases between. This CDR3 is CASSRGGATYEQYF. In nucleotides, the CDR3 is TGTGCCAGTAGTAGGGGGGGGGCGACCTACGAGCAGTACTTC.

The V call is TRBV6-8, the J call TRBJ2-7; tentatively, D is TRBD1 (5 bases). Germline V gene data show CDR1 as MNHGY and CDR2 as SAAAGT. V was cut by 7 bases and J by 6 bases, with 25 bases left in between. This CDR3 has 16 amino acids. The CDR3: CASIKGWYSASLEQYF. The DNA for the CDR3 is TGTGCCAGCATCAAGGGGTGGTACAGCGCCTCGCTCGAGCAGTACTTC.

The V call is TRBV3-1 (or the pseudogene TRBV3-2), the J call TRBJ2-7, with unresolved D. CDR1 and CDR2 from the germline V gene are LGHDT and YNNKEL (reference sequence). CDR3 size: 13 residues. Trimming took 1 base from V and 3 from J, leaving 7 bases between them. CDR3 bases: TGTGCCAGCAGCCAAGCAACAGACTACGAGCAGTACTTC. Amino acid sequence: CASSQATDYEQYF.

The chain links TRBV5-1 to TRBJ2-1, with 7 bases aligning to TRBD1. CDR1 is SGHRS and CDR2 is YFSETQ in the germline V gene. V dropped 4 bases and J dropped 7; count of bases not matched to a gene: 8. This CDR3 is 14 amino acids long. CDR3 in amino acids: CASSPDRPGNEQFF. For the CDR3, the DNA is TGCGCCAGCAGCCCGGACAGGCCTGGGAATGAGCAGTTCTTC. Looking up the rest from reference TRBV5-1 and TRBJ2-1 gives the full variable domain: KAGVTQTPRYLIKTRGQQVTLSCSPISGHRSVSWYQQTPGQGLQFLFEYFSETQRNKGNFPGRFSGRQFSNSRSEMNVSTLELGDSALYLCASSPDRPGNEQFFGPGTRLTVL.

This clone was counted once. This chain uses TRBV6-5 with TRBJ2-7, with TRBD1 matching over 11 bases. Germline values: CDR1 MNHEY, CDR2 SVGAGI. The V and J ends lost 5 bases and 5 bases, in that order; junction bases with no gene match: 8. CDR3 length: 15 residues. The CDR3 DNA follows: TGTGCCAGCAGTACGGGACAGGGGGGCGTCCACGAGCAGTACTTC. Its translation is CASSTGQGGVHEQYF.

This clone occurred once. Different DNA sequences within this sample yield the same CDR3. J is TRBJ1-5 and V is TRBV7-2, with 7 bases fitting TRBD1. The CDR3 spans 14 residues. V shed 8 bases, J shed 1 base, and the junction held 5 bases outside the gene matches. Germline CDR1 reads SGHTA; CDR2 reads FQGNSA. CDR3 in DNA: TGTGCCAGCTCACCACAGGGGAGCAATCAGCCCCAGCATTTT. Translation gives CASSPQGSNQPQHF.

This chain links TRBV7-9 with TRBJ2-7; 8 nucleotides agree with TRBD1. V shed 4 bases, J shed 0 bases, and the junction held 8 bases outside the gene matches. From germline, CDR1 is SEHNR and CDR2 FQNEAQ (reference sequence). The CDR3 has 16 amino acids. Here the CDR3 reads CASSSIPGQDSYEQYF. DNA of the CDR3: TGTGCCAGCAGCTCGATACCGGGACAGGACTCCTACGAGCAGTACTTC.

The V and J genes are TRBV7-9 and TRBJ2-5; D may be TRBD1 (5 bases). V gave up 1 base and J gave up 5 bases, with 17 bases separating them. The CDR3 is 16 residues long. Germline loops: CDR1 SEHNR, CDR2 FQNEAQ (reference sequence). As DNA, the CDR3 is TGTGCCAGCAGCTTAGGATTCTGGGGCCCAGGGGAGACCCAGTACTTC. Translation: CASSLGFWGPGETQYF.

About this clone itself: A junction end diverges from the germline sequence, so it may reflect a read error. The genes are TRBV7-2 and TRBJ1-1, with D perhaps matching TRBD1 (6 bases). CDR1 and CDR2 (germline): SGHTA, FQGNSA. There are 10 residues in the CDR3. In DNA form, the CDR3 reads TGTGCCAGCAGCTTGGGGACACCAATCTTT. Residues: CASSLGTPIF.

A few counts support this clone. DNA of the CDR3: TGTGCCAGCAGGACCGGGACAGGGCCCCTGTTGAGCGAGCAGTACTTC. This translates into CASRTGTGPLLSEQYF. The chain is built from TRBV6-6 and TRBJ2-7; 9 bases line up with TRBD1. Germline values: CDR1 MNHNY, CDR2 SVGAGI (reference sequence). The CDR3 extends over 16 amino acids. V was pared by 6 bases and J by 6 bases, with 15 bases of the junction left unmatched.

The V gene is TRBV24-1, the J gene TRBJ1-5; D uncertain. V dropped 5 bases and J dropped 1 base, with 11 bases sitting between them. CDR1 KGHDR and CDR2 SFDVKD come from the germline V gene. The CDR3 totals 15 residues. The CDR3, as DNA: TGTGCCACCAGTGGCAGAGGAACGAGCAATCAGCCCCAGCATTTT. Protein product: CATSGRGTSNQPQHF.

The chain is built from TRBV4-1 and TRBJ1-2; 7 bases are a match to TRBD1. Germline V gene lookup returns CDR1 MGHRA and CDR2 YSYEKL. V lost 0 bases to trimming and J lost 3 bases; unmatched junction nucleotides: 13. CDR3 length equals 18 residues. CDR3 in amino acids: CASSQEGGRQGSYYGYTF. CDR3 DNA sequence: TGCGCCAGCAGCCAAGAAGGGGGACGACAGGGAAGTTACTATGGCTACACCTTC.

The chain has TRBV10-3 and TRBJ1-1; perhaps TRBD1 as D (6 bases). This CDR3 comprises 13 residues. Trimming cost V 2 bases and J 10 bases, with 14 bases left between them. CDR1 is ENHRY, CDR2 SYGVKD, per germline. The CDR3 region has the DNA TGTGCCATCAGTGAGAGACAGGCCTCGGGAGCTTTCTTT. Encoded protein: CAISERQASGAFF.

This rearrangement joins TRBV10-3 to TRBJ1-1, with D tentatively TRBD1 (5 bases). The CDR3 has 13 amino acids. V was pared by 9 bases and J by 1 base, with 12 bases between. Germline CDR1 is ENHRY and CDR2 is SYGVKD. The CDR3 bases are TGTGCCATATACGACAGTAAGAACACTGAAGCTTTCTTT. Protein sequence: CAIYDSKNTEAFF.

The chain carries TRBV30 and TRBJ1-1; D might be TRBD1 (6 bases). This CDR3 has 15 residues. Per germline, CDR1 GTSNPN and CDR2 SVGIG (reference sequence). The V end was cut by 3 bases, the J end by 4 bases, with 18 bases between. CDR3 loop: CAWRGQGIVGTEAFF. In DNA form, the CDR3 reads TGTGCCTGGAGAGGGCAGGGGATAGTTGGCACTGAAGCTTTCTTT.

The chain combines TRBV3-1 (or the pseudogene TRBV3-2) with TRBJ1-4; TRBD1 agrees at 9 bases. The CDR3 loop spans 18 amino acids. V gave up 4 bases and J gave up 6 bases; unmatched junction bases: 15. Looked up from germline, CDR1 is LGHDT and CDR2 is YNNKEL (reference sequence). DNA of the CDR3: TGTGCCAGCAGCCTTGTCGCCGGGACAGGGTCTTATGATGAAAAACTGTTTTTT. Translated, it gives CASSLVAGTGSYDEKLFF.